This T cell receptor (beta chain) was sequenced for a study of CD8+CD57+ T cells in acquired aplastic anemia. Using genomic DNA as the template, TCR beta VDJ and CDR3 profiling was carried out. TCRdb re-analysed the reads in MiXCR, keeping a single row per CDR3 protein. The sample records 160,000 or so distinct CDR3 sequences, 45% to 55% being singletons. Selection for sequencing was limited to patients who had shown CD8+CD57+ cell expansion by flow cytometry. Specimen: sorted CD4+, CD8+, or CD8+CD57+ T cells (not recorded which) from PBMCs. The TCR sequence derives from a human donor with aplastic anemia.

The CDR3 nucleotides are TGTGCCAGCAGCTTGGGACTAGCAGCCTCGAACACCGGGGAGCTGTTTTTT. Translated: CASSLGLAASNTGELFF. The genes are TRBV11-1 and TRBJ2-2; 9 bases are a match to TRBD2. The J segment lost 0 bases and the V segment lost 3 bases, leaving 5 bases of the junction unmatched. In germline, CDR1 is SGHAT, CDR2 FQDESV (reference sequence). This CDR3 region has 17 residues.